This T cell receptor beta chain was sequenced during a study of T cells after yellow fever vaccination. Study at large: Preparation used SMART-Seq v4 Ultra Low Input for the low-cell-number fractions. Study-wide results and limits: Contaminants from the bulk population, in the form of abundant clonotypes, could be found in FACS-sorted repertoires. Most primary-vaccination clones reappeared after the booster (just under 98% CD4, 75% to 90% CD8).

Remarks on this clonotype: The antigen is undetermined.

Trimming removed 0 bases from V and 5 bases from J, with 19 bases in between. Per the germline V gene, CDR1 is DFQATT and CDR2 is SNEGSKA (reference sequence). This CDR3 has 16 residues. 5'RACE template switching added a universal primer site and UMIs to TCR cDNA. MiXCR was run by TCRdb on the 5' RACE reads, yielding one entry per CDR3 protein. The sample has a few hundred thousand distinct CDR3 sequences, 3% to 4.5% seen once. The TCR sequence derives from a young man who received the YFV17D yellow fever vaccine. The specimen was PBMCs, collected 5 days after the yellow fever booster vaccination. This chain uses TRBV20-1 with TRBJ2-5; D is possibly TRBD2 (6 bases). The CDR3, as DNA: TGCAGTGCTAGAGAAATATACCACGGGGGTGGGGAGACCCAGTACTTC. As protein: CSAREIYHGGGETQYF.